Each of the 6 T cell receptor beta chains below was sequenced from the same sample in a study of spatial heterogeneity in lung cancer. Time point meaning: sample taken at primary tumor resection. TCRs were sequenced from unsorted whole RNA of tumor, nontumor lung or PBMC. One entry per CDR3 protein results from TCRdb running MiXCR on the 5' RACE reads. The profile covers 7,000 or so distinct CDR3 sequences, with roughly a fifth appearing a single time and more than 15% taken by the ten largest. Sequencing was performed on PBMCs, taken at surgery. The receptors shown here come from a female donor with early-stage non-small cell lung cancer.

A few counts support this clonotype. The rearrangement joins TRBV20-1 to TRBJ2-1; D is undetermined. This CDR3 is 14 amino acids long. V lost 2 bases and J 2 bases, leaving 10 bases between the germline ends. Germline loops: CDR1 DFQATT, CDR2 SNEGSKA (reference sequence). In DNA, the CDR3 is TGCAGTGCTAGACGACCTAGAGCCTACAATGAGCAGTTCTTC. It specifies CSARRPRAYNEQFF.

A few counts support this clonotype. CDR3 coding DNA: TGTGCCAGCAGCACCCGGGACACGGCTAACTATGGCTACACCTTC. Its protein product is CASSTRDTANYGYTF. This chain links TRBV7-8 with TRBJ1-2, with D perhaps matching TRBD1 (6 bases). In germline, CDR1 is SGHVS, CDR2 FQNEAQ. The V end was cut by 5 bases, the J end by 0 bases, with 13 bases between. This CDR3 is 15 amino acids long.

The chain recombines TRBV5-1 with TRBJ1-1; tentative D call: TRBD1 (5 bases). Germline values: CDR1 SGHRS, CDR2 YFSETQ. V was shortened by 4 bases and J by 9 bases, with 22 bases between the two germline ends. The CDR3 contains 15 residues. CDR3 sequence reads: CASSADPGTALQAFF. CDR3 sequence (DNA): TGCGCCAGCAGCGCGGATCCCGGGACGGCGTTGCAAGCTTTCTTT.

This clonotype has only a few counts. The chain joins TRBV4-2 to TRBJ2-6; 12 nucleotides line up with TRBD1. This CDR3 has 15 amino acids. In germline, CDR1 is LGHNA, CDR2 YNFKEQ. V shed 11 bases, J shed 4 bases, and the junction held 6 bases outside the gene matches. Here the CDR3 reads CAGTGGSSGANVLTF. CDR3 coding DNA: TGTGCCGGGACAGGGGGCTCCTCAGGGGCCAACGTCCTGACTTTC.

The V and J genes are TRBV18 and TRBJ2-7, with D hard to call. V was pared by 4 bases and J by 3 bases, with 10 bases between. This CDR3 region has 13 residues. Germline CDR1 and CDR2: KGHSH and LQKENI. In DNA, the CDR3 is TGTGCCAGCTCACTGAGGATAGACTACGAGCAGTACGTC. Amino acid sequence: CASSLRIDYEQYV.

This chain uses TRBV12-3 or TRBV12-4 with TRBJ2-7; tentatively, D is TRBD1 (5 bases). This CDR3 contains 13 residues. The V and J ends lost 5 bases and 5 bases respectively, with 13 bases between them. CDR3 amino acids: CASSIRTTDEQYF. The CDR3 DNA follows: TGTGCCAGCAGTATTCGGACAACGGACGAGCAGTACTTC.